This TCR beta chain was found in a study of blood T cells in healthy people across ages. V was pared by 2 bases and J by 0 bases, with 2 bases of the junction left unmatched. The CDR3 consists of 15 residues. Per germline, CDR1 LGHNA and CDR2 YSLEER. The use of a sample-barcoded 5' primer and a J-beta primer mix characterized a second PCR of roughly 7 to 11 cycles. Every individual sample yielded 2.5 million or more paired-end reads (each containing CDR3). Via MiXCR, TCRdb re-called the 5' RACE reads, giving one row per CDR3 protein. Here the sample spans around 1,700,000 distinct CDR3 sequences, roughly 30% being singletons. Staff drew ten milliliters of peripheral blood from each donor. In this sample, this clonotype turned up a few times.

The sample consisted of blood. The rearrangement links TRBV4-3 to TRBJ2-3, with TRBD2 matching over 7 bases. The clonotype originates from a woman in her twenties or thirties in good health. This CDR3 reads CASSQYGGSTDTQYF. The CDR3 nucleotides read TGCGCCAGCAGCCAATACGGGGGGAGCACAGATACGCAGTATTTT.